The 17 T cell receptor beta chains below were found in one sample sequenced in a study of tumor-infiltrating lymphocytes in localized non-small cell lung cancer. The data were produced by immunoSEQ multiplex PCR, yet TCRdb's version contains in-frame clones alone and is incomplete. Among about 21,000 clones listed, roughly three quarters were seen once. Sequenced input: lung tumor tissue. The receptors stem from a human donor with non-small cell lung cancer.

This chain uses TRBV5-4 with TRBJ1-5; D uncertain. Germline V CDR1 and CDR2: SGHNT, YYREEE (reference sequence). The CDR3 has 15 residues. Trimming took 1 base from V and 2 from J, leaving 10 bases between them. The CDR3 nucleotides are TGTGCCAGCAGCTTGTGGGGAGGAGGCAATCAGCCCCAGCATTTT. Amino acid sequence: CASSLWGGGNQPQHF.

The chain carries TRBV7-2 and TRBJ2-7; TRBD1 might be the D (5 bases). The V end was cut by 1 base, the J end by 1 base, with 11 bases between. This CDR3 is 15 amino acids long. The germline gives CDR1 SGHTA, CDR2 FQGNSA. The CDR3 protein is CASSLVGEGSYEQYF. The CDR3 nucleotides are TGTGCCAGCAGCTTAGTAGGGGAAGGATCCTACGAGCAGTACTTC.

The chain recombines TRBV5-5 with TRBJ1-5; D is undetermined. Germline-derived CDR1 and CDR2 are SGHKS and YYEKEE (reference sequence). Trimming removed 4 bases from V and 2 bases from J, with 10 bases in between. The CDR3 is made up of 14 amino acids. CDR3 DNA: TGTGCCAGCAGCATGGGCGGGGGCAATCAGCCCCAGCATTTT. This gives the protein CASSMGGGNQPQHF. Supplemented by reference TRBV5-5 and TRBJ1-5, the full variable domain reads DAGVTQSPTHLIKTRGQQVTLRCSPISGHKSVSWYQQVLGQGPQFIFQYYEKEERGRGNFPDRFSARQFPNYSSELNVNALLLGDSALYLCASSMGGGNQPQHFGDGTRLSIL.

The CDR3 sequence: CASIGTGETEAFF. The CDR3, as DNA: TGCGCCAGCATTGGGACAGGGGAAACTGAAGCTTTCTTT. The rearrangement uses TRBV5-1 and TRBJ1-1, with 10 nucleotides matching TRBD1. The CDR3 runs 13 residues. Germline V gene data show CDR1 as SGHRS and CDR2 as YFSETQ. Trimming took 6 bases from V and 5 from J; bases not matched to a gene: 4.

This clone was found once. The germline gene is not matched at one end of the junction; a read error may be the cause. The chain couples TRBV19 to TRBJ2-7; 13 bases agree with TRBD2. Germline lookup yields CDR1 LNHDA and CDR2 SQIVND (reference sequence). The length of the CDR3 is 15 residues. The DNA of the CDR3 is TGTGCCAGTAGCATAGGACTAGCGGGAGACTACGAGCAGTACTTC. This codes for CASSIGLAGDYEQYF.

The genes are TRBV18 and TRBJ1-1; D not certain. Germline loops: CDR1 KGHSH, CDR2 LQKENI. The CDR3 is made up of 14 amino acids. V dropped 3 bases and J dropped 1 base, with 9 bases sitting between them. CDR3 sequence reads: CASSPSTRNTEAFF. The CDR3 DNA is TGTGCCAGCTCACCCTCGACCCGGAACACTGAAGCTTTCTTT. The whole variable domain, remainder taken from reference TRBV18 and TRBJ1-1, is NAGVMQNPRHLVRRRGQEARLRCSPMKGHSHVYWYRQLPEEGLKFMVYLQKENIIDESGMPKERFSAEFPKEGPSILRIQQVVRGDSAAYFCASSPSTRNTEAFFGQGTRLTVV.

The gene calls are TRBV19 and TRBJ2-1; D might be TRBD1 (5 bases). The germline gives CDR1 LNHDA, CDR2 SQIVND (reference sequence). The CDR3 has 16 amino acids. Trimming cost V 1 base and J 6 bases, with 16 bases left between them. Here the CDR3 reads CASSIGRGTLLNEQFF. The CDR3 bases are TGTGCCAGTAGTATAGGAAGGGGTACGCTACTCAATGAGCAGTTCTTC.

Here the CDR3 DNA reads TGTGCCAGCTCACCACGGGGGGGGGCTGACCAGCCCCAGCATTTT. It translates to CASSPRGGADQPQHF. V gene TRBV18 combines with J gene TRBJ1-5; a possible D gene is TRBD1 (6 bases). Germline-derived CDR1 and CDR2 are KGHSH and LQKENI. V was pared by 1 base and J by 7 bases, with 14 bases between. The CDR3 contains 15 residues. Complete variable domain (other parts from reference TRBV18 and TRBJ1-5): NAGVMQNPRHLVRRRGQEARLRCSPMKGHSHVYWYRQLPEEGLKFMVYLQKENIIDESGMPKERFSAEFPKEGPSILRIQQVVRGDSAAYFCASSPRGGADQPQHFGDGTRLSIL.

Only one count was recorded for this clone. This chain links TRBV5-1 with TRBJ1-6, with D uncertain. Germline-derived CDR1 and CDR2 are SGHRS and YFSETQ. This CDR3 is 15 amino acids long. Trimming removed 0 bases at V and 7 bases at J, with 11 bases between. The CDR3 DNA reads as TGCGCCAGCAGCTTGGACGCAGTTAGGAATTCACCCCTCCACTTT. Amino acids: CASSLDAVRNSPLHF.

The chain joins TRBV18 to TRBJ2-7, with 7 bases lining up with TRBD1. The V segment lost 4 bases and the J segment 5 bases; nucleotides outside the gene matches: 2. The CDR3 sequence is 12 residues long. Germline assignment: CDR1 KGHSH and CDR2 LQKENI. The CDR3 reads CASSHDRDEQYF. The DNA of the CDR3 is TGTGCCAGCTCACACGACAGGGACGAGCAGTACTTC.

V and J are TRBV10-3 and TRBJ1-2, with TRBD1 as a possible D gene (6 bases). Germline values: CDR1 ENHRY, CDR2 SYGVKD. The CDR3 is 15 residues long. V was trimmed by 6 bases and J by 0 bases, leaving 14 bases between them. The chain's CDR3 is CAISQGRGSNYGYTF. Written as DNA, the CDR3 is TGTGCCATCAGCCAAGGCAGGGGCTCTAACTATGGCTACACCTTC.

The chain carries TRBV7-6 and TRBJ2-2; 10 bases are a match to TRBD1. Looked up from germline, CDR1 is SGHVS and CDR2 is FNYEAQ. V gave up 5 bases and J gave up 1 base; unmatched junction bases: 4. The CDR3 loop spans 16 amino acids. CDR3 in amino acids: CASSLGQGGNTGELFF. The CDR3 region has the DNA TGTGCCAGCAGCCTCGGACAGGGGGGGAACACCGGGGAGCTGTTTTTT. Full variable domain (remainder filled in from reference TRBV7-6 and TRBJ2-2): GAGVSQSPRYKVTKRGQDVALRCDPISGHVSLYWYRQALGQGPEFLTYFNYEAQQDKSGLPNDRFSAERPEGSISTLTIQRTEQRDSAMYRCASSLGQGGNTGELFFGEGSRLTVL.

The rearrangement uses TRBV6-6 and TRBJ2-3; D may correspond to TRBD1 or TRBD2 (6 bases each). V was trimmed by 2 bases and J by 0 bases, leaving 9 bases between them. The CDR3 loop spans 15 amino acids. From germline, CDR1 is MNHNY and CDR2 SVGAGI (reference sequence). Written as DNA, the CDR3 is TGTGCCAGCAGTTACCGGAGGGGGAGCACAGATACGCAGTATTTT. Protein product: CASSYRRGSTDTQYF.

This clone occurred once. The genes are TRBV6-5 and TRBJ2-7; 13 bases align to TRBD2. Looked up from germline, CDR1 is MNHEY and CDR2 is SVGAGI. V was clipped by 4 bases and J by 6 bases; unmatched bases: 6. The CDR3 consists of 15 residues. This CDR3 reads CASSSWTSGSLEQYF. The CDR3 bases are TGTGCCAGCAGTTCCTGGACTAGCGGGAGTCTCGAGCAGTACTTC.

CDR3 nucleotide sequence: TGTGCCAGCAGCCGAAACAGGAACACTGAAGCTTTCTTT. Translation gives CASSRNRNTEAFF. The chain links TRBV14 to TRBJ1-1; no reliable D call. The CDR3 contains 13 residues. With 4 bases removed from V and 1 base from J, the gap between germline ends came to 7 bases. The germline V gene has CDR1 SGHDN and CDR2 FVKESK. Full variable domain (outside the CDR3, taken from reference TRBV14 and TRBJ1-1): EAGVTQFPSHSVIEKGQTVTLRCDPISGHDNLYWYRRVMGKEIKFLLHFVKESKQDESGMPNNRFLAERTGGTYSTLKVQPAELEDSGVYFCASSRNRNTEAFFGQGTRLTVV.

The V call is TRBV5-1, the J call TRBJ2-5; 8 bases match TRBD1. Germline CDR1 reads SGHRS; CDR2 reads YFSETQ. The CDR3 runs 15 residues. V shed 1 base, J shed 5 bases, and the junction held 7 bases outside the gene matches. The CDR3 protein is CASSLRAGGAETQYF. The CDR3 DNA reads as TGCGCCAGCAGCTTGAGGGCAGGGGGCGCGGAGACCCAGTACTTC. Using reference TRBV5-1 and TRBJ2-5 for the parts outside the CDR3, the full variable domain is KAGVTQTPRYLIKTRGQQVTLSCSPISGHRSVSWYQQTPGQGLQFLFEYFSETQRNKGNFPGRFSGRQFSNSRSEMNVSTLELGDSALYLCASSLRAGGAETQYFGPGTRLLVL.

The CDR3 sequence is CASSFRLAGLPDTQYF. CDR3 bases: TGTGCCAGCAGCTTTAGACTAGCGGGACTCCCAGATACGCAGTATTTT. The chain recombines TRBV7-2 with TRBJ2-3, with 11 positions matching TRBD2. The length of the CDR3 is 16 residues. V dropped 3 bases and J dropped 4; count of bases not matched to a gene: 6. Germline CDR1 SGHTA, CDR2 FQGNSA.